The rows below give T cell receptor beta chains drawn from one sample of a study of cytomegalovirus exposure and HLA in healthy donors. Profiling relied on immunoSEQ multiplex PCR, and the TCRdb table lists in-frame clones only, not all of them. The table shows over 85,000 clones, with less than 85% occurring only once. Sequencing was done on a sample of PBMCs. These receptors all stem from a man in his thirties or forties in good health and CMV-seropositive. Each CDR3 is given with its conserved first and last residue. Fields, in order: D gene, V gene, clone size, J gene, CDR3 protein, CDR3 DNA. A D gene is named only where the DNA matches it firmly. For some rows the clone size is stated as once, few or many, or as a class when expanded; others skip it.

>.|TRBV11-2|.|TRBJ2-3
CASSLERGTDTQYF
TGTGCCAGCAGCTTAGAGCGGGGCACAGATACGCAGTATTTT
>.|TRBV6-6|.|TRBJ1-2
CASSYSPAVWNYTF
TGTGCCAGCAGTTACTCTCCGGCGGTCTGGAACTACACCTTC
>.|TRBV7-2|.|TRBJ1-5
CASSLFGGSNQPQHF
TGTGCCAGCAGCTTGTTTGGAGGGAGCAATCAGCCCCAGCATTTT
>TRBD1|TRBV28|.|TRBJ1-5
CASSQTGSGNQPQHF
TGTGCCAGCAGTCAGACAGGGTCGGGCAATCAGCCCCAGCATTTT
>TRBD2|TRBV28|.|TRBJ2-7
CASSSYSGGAVWYF
TGTGCCAGCAGTTCCTACAGCGGGGGGGCTGTTTGGTACTTC
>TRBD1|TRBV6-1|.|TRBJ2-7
CAGGFGQGAYEQYF
TGTGCCGGCGGTTTTGGACAGGGGGCTTACGAGCAGTACTTC
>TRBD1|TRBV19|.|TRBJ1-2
CASSRQGGNYGYTF
TGTGCCAGTAGCAGACAGGGGGGAAACTATGGCTACACCTTC
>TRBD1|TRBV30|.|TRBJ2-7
CAWTRDRGSSYEQYF
TGTGCCTGGACCAGGGACAGGGGGTCTTCCTACGAGCAGTACTTC
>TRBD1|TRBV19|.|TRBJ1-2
CASGQGSYTF
TGTGCCAGTGGACAGGGGAGCTACACCTTC
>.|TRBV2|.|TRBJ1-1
CASSEEPRVAFF
TGTGCCAGCAGTGAGGAGCCCAGGGTAGCTTTCTTT
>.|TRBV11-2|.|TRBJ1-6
CASSTIQGRDSPLHF
TGTGCCAGCAGCACGATACAGGGCAGGGATTCACCCCTCCACTTT
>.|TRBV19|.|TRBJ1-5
CASSIDGTVLRPQHF
TGTGCCAGTAGTATAGACGGTACGGTCTTGAGGCCCCAGCATTTT
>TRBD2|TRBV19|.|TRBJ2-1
CASSTRGGALGNEQFF
TGTGCCAGTAGTACTCGCGGGGGGGCCCTGGGCAATGAGCAGTTCTTC
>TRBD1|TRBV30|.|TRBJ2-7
CAWAGRGLYEQYF
TGTGCCTGGGCCGGCAGGGGGCTCTACGAGCAGTACTTC
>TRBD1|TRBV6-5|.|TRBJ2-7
CASSSGTGAEQYF
TGTGCCAGCAGTTCCGGGACAGGGGCCGAGCAGTACTTC
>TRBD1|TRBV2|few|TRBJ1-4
CASSADRVSEKLFF
TGTGCCAGCAGTGCGGACAGGGTTTCTGAAAAACTGTTTTTT
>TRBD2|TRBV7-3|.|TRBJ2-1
CASSLGGGEQFF
TGTGCCAGCAGCTTGGGCGGGGGAGAGCAGTTCTTC
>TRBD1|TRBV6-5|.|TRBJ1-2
CASTQQGGAYGYTF
TGTGCCAGCACCCAGCAAGGGGGCGCCTATGGCTACACCTTC
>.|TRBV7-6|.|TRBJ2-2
CASSLAQGGELFF
TGTGCCAGCAGCTTAGCGCAGGGGGGGGAGCTGTTTTTT
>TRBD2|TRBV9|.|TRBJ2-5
CASSAVAAGTETQYF
TGTGCCAGCAGCGCCGTAGCAGCGGGAACGGAGACCCAGTACTTC
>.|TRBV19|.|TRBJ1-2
CASSITGGGLDYGYTF
TGTGCCAGTAGTATAACGGGAGGGGGACTTGACTATGGCTACACCTTC
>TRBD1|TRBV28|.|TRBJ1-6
CASSFWTGSSYNSPLHF
TGTGCCAGCAGTTTTTGGACAGGCAGCTCCTATAATTCACCCCTCCACTTT
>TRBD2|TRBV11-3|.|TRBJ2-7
CASSLPRGGLTYEQYF
TGTGCCAGCAGCTTACCCCGGGGGGGACTTACCTACGAGCAGTACTTC
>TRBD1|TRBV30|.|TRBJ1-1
CAWSPGTGYQAFF
TGTGCCTGGAGTCCCGGGACAGGATACCAAGCTTTCTTT
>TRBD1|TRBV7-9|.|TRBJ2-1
CASSLGQGNEQFF
TGTGCCAGCAGCTTAGGACAGGGGAATGAGCAGTTCTTC
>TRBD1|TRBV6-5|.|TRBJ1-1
CASVKTGGRTEAFF
TGTGCCAGCGTCAAAACAGGGGGCAGGACTGAAGCTTTCTTT
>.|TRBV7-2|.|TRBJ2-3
CASSRGAGSTDTQYF
TGTGCCAGCAGCCGAGGGGCGGGGAGCACAGATACGCAGTATTTT
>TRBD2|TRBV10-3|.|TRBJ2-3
CAISELTLSGGPYTQYF
TGTGCCATCAGTGAGCTAACTCTGAGCGGGGGGCCATATACGCAGTATTTT
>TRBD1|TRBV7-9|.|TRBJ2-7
CASRQGDYEQYF
TGTGCCAGCAGGCAGGGGGACTACGAGCAGTACTTC
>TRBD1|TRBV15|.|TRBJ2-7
CATSRRKTGQGAYEQYF
TGTGCCACCAGCAGGCGCAAAACGGGACAGGGGGCCTACGAGCAGTACTTC
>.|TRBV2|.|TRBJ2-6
CASRSGAGANVLTF
TGTGCCAGCAGGTCGGGGGCTGGGGCCAACGTCCTGACTTTC
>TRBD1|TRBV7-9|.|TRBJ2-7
CASRPVTHRQGAGYEQYF
TGTGCCAGCAGACCCGTCACCCATCGACAGGGGGCCGGATACGAGCAGTACTTC
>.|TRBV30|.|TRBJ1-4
CAWNRYLGGGRTEKLFF
TGTGCCTGGAATCGTTACCTCGGGGGGGGAAGGACGGAAAAACTGTTTTTT
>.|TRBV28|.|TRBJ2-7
CASSSSGGREVGYEQYF
TGTGCCAGCAGCTCCTCGGGGGGCCGAGAGGTCGGATACGAGCAGTACTTC
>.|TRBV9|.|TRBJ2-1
CASSVGPSADEQFF
TGTGCCAGCAGCGTAGGTCCGAGCGCCGATGAGCAGTTCTTC
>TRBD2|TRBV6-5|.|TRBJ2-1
CASKYSGGAYEQFF
TGTGCCAGCAAATATAGCGGGGGGGCCTATGAGCAGTTCTTC
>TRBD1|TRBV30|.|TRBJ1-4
CAWSDDRESKKLFF
TGTGCCTGGAGTGATGACAGGGAATCGAAAAAACTGTTTTTT
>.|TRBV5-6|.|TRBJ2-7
CASSLGNRGSYEQYF
TGTGCCAGCAGCTTGGGAAATCGGGGGTCCTACGAGCAGTACTTC
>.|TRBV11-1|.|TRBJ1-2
CASSLTGQGHGYTF
TGTGCCAGCAGCTTAACGGGTCAGGGGCATGGCTACACCTTC
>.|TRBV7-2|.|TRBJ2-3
CASSPGRADTQYF
TGTGCCAGCAGCCCAGGTCGCGCAGATACGCAGTATTTT
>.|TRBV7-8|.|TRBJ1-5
CASSLDDSPYQPQHF
TGTGCCAGCAGCTTAGACGACAGTCCCTATCAGCCCCAGCATTTT
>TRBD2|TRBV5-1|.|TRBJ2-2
CASSFYTSGQRGGTGELFF
TGCGCCAGCAGCTTCTATACCAGCGGCCAGCGGGGGGGGACCGGGGAGCTGTTTTTT
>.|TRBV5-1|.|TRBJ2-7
CASSLGGPNEQYF
TGCGCCAGCAGCTTGGGGGGCCCGAACGAGCAGTACTTC